The rows below give T cell receptor beta chains drawn from one sample of a study of radiation and T cells in renal cell carcinoma. Libraries were prepared by immunoSEQ multiplex PCR; TCRdb keeps only in-frame clonotypes and omits some of them. The data contain approximately 15,000 clones, 58% of them seen just once; the ten biggest clones take up 9.5% to 10%. This specimen consisted of tumor tissue, obtained from a patient whose treatment was nephrectomy without radiotherapy. The receptor set was obtained from a man aged 40-50 years with renal cell carcinoma. CDR3s include the opening cysteine and the closing phenylalanine or tryptophan. The order of the fields is clone size, V gene, J gene, D gene, CDR3 protein, CDR3 DNA. The D gene is left open where the match is weak. Clone size is shown for a subset of rows, as once, few, many or a class of expanded clone.

.	TRBV6-6	TRBJ1-3	.	CASSPRGPRGNTIYF	TGTGCCAGCAGCCCCCGGGGGCCCCGCGGAAACACCATATATTTT
.	TRBV10-3	TRBJ1-1	.	CASSGAGNTEAFF	TGTGCCAGCTCTGGTGCAGGGAACACTGAAGCTTTCTTT
few	TRBV29-1	TRBJ1-2	.	CSVEKSDITGRDYGYTF	TGCAGCGTTGAAAAGTCCGACATCACGGGCCGAGACTATGGCTACACCTTC
once	TRBV27	TRBJ2-2	.	CASSFSPGAGELFF	TGTGCCAGCAGTTTCTCTCCCGGGGCCGGGGAGCTGTTTTTT
.	TRBV19	TRBJ1-5	.	CASSPRRDTLQPQHF	TGTGCCAGTAGTCCCCGACGGGACACGCTTCAGCCCCAGCATTTT
few	TRBV10-3	TRBJ2-7	.	CAISTQGYEQYF	TGTGCCATCAGTACCCAGGGGTACGAGCAGTACTTC
.	TRBV9	TRBJ1-3	TRBD1	CASSGGTGTVGPGNTIYF	TGTGCCAGCAGCGGCGGGACAGGGACTGTGGGGCCTGGAAACACCATATATTTT
.	TRBV6-6	TRBJ1-2	.	CASKVLGGYTF	TGTGCCAGCAAAGTCCTGGGTGGCTACACCTTC
.	TRBV6-6	TRBJ2-1	TRBD2	CASSYSGSGGPNEQFF	TGTGCCAGCAGTTACTCGGGTAGCGGGGGCCCCAATGAGCAGTTCTTC
.	TRBV25-1	TRBJ2-4	.	CASSESGNRKNIQYF	TGTGCCAGCAGTGAGTCAGGCAATCGGAAAAACATTCAGTACTTC
.	TRBV7-7	TRBJ1-5	.	CASSLKGKGDQPQHF	TGTGCCAGCAGCTTAAAGGGGAAAGGGGATCAGCCCCAGCATTTT
.	TRBV18	TRBJ1-2	TRBD1	CASSPPGQGFYGYTF	TGTGCCAGCTCACCCCCGGGACAGGGGTTCTATGGCTACACCTTC
.	TRBV5-6	TRBJ2-2	TRBD2	CASSFSPAGGNTGELFF	TGTGCCAGCAGCTTTTCCCCGGCGGGGGGGAACACCGGGGAGCTGTTTTTT
.	TRBV19	TRBJ1-2	.	CASSFTRWERYGYTF	TGTGCCAGTAGTTTCACCCGGTGGGAGAGGTATGGCTACACCTTC
.	TRBV7-9	TRBJ1-2	.	CASSGGRGNYGYTF	TGTGCCAGCAGCGGGGGAAGAGGGAACTATGGCTACACCTTC
few	TRBV6-6	TRBJ2-7	.	CASSYSIKDILYEQYF	TGTGCCAGCAGTTACTCGATCAAGGACATCCTCTACGAGCAGTACTTC
.	TRBV6-1	TRBJ1-2	TRBD1	CASSTGQGPNYGYTF	TGTGCCAGCAGCACCGGACAGGGACCTAACTATGGCTACACCTTC
few	TRBV6-1	TRBJ1-3	.	CASTRGTGGRNTIYF	TGTGCCAGCACCCGAGGAACCGGGGGCCGAAACACCATATATTTT
.	TRBV7-2	TRBJ1-1	.	CASSPGRGYLAFF	TGTGCCAGCAGCCCAGGCAGGGGTTATCTAGCTTTCTTT
few	TRBV27	TRBJ2-7	.	CASSLSKVHEQYF	TGTGCCAGCAGTTTATCGAAAGTCCACGAGCAGTACTTC
.	TRBV2	TRBJ1-1	.	CANTGTEAFF	TGTGCCAATACAGGGACTGAAGCTTTCTTT
.	TRBV18	TRBJ1-2	.	CASSPRDVHFYGYTF	TGTGCCAGCTCACCGCGGGACGTACACTTTTATGGCTACACCTTC
few	TRBV7-9	TRBJ1-2	TRBD1	CACGQENYGYTF	TGTGCCTGTGGACAGGAAAACTATGGCTACACCTTC
.	TRBV10-3	TRBJ1-1	.	CAISEFTEAFF	TGTGCCATCAGTGAGTTCACTGAAGCTTTCTTT
.	TRBV6-5	TRBJ1-3	TRBD1	CASSYTTGLDTIYF	TGTGCCAGCAGTTACACGACAGGGTTGGACACCATATATTTT
.	TRBV5-1	TRBJ1-2	TRBD1	CASHSTGVGYTF	TGCGCCAGCCACTCAACAGGGGTCGGCTACACCTTC
medium-sized	TRBV14	TRBJ1-6	.	CASRVVDNSPLHF	TGTGCCAGCCGGGTGGTCGATAATTCACCCCTCCACTTT
.	TRBV5-1	TRBJ1-1	.	CASSLDSPGGSTEAFF	TGCGCCAGCAGCTTGGATTCCCCGGGGGGTAGCACTGAAGCTTTCTTT
few	TRBV5-6	TRBJ1-6	.	CASSPPGRNSPLHF	TGTGCCAGCAGCCCTCCGGGGCGGAATTCACCCCTCCACTTT
.	TRBV5-1	TRBJ1-2	TRBD1	CASSPTRGQGGANYGYTF	TGCGCCAGCAGCCCCACCCGTGGGCAGGGGGGAGCTAACTATGGCTACACCTTC
.	TRBV5-1	TRBJ1-1	TRBD1	CASSLGTGTSAAFF	TGCGCCAGCAGCTTGGGGACAGGGACGTCTGCAGCTTTCTTT